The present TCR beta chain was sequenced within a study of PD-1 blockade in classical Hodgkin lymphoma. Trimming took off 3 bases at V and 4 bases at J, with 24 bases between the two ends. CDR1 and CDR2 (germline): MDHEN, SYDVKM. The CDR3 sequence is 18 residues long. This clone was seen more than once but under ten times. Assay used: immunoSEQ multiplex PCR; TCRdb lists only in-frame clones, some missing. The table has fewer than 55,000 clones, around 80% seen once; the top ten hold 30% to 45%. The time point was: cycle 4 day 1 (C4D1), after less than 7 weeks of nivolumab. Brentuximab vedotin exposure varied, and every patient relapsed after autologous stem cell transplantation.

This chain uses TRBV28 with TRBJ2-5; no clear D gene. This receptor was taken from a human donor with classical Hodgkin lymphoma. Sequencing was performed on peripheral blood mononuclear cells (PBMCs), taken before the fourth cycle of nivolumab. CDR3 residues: CASSFLSLSNAARETQYF. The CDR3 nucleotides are TGTGCCAGCAGTTTCTTGTCCTTATCCAATGCGGCGCGAGAGACCCAGTACTTC.